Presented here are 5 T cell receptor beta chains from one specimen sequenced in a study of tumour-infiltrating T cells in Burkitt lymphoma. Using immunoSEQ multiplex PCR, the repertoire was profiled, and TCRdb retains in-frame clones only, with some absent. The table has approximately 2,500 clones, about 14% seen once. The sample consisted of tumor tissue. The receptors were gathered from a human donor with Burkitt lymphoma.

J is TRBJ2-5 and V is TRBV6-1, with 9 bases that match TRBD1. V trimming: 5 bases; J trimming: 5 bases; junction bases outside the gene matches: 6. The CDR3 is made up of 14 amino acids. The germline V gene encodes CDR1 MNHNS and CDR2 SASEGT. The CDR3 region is CASSWTGERETQYF. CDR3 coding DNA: TGTGCCAGCAGTTGGACAGGGGAGCGCGAGACCCAGTACTTC.

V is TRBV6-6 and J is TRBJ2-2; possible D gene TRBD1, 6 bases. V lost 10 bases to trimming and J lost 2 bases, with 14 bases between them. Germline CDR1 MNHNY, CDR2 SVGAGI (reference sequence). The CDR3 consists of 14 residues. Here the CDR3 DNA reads TGTGCCACTACAGGGCCTGTAAACACCGGGGAGCTGTTTTTT. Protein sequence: CATTGPVNTGELFF.

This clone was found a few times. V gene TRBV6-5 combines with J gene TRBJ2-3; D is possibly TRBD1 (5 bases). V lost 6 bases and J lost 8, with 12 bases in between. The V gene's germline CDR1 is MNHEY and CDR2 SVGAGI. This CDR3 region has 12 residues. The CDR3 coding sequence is TGTGCCAGCAGGGCCCCTAGGGGTACGCAGTATTTT. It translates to CASRAPRGTQYF.

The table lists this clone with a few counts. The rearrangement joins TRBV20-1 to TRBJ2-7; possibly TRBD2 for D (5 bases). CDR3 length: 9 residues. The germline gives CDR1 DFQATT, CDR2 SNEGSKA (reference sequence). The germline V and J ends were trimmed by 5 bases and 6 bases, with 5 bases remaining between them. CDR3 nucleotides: TGCAGTGCTGCGGGCGAGCAGTACTTC. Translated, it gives CSAAGEQYF.

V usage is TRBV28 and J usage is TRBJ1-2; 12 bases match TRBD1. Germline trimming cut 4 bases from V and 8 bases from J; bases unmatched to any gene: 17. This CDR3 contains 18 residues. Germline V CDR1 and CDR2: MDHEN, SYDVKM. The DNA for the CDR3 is TGTGCCAGCAGTTACACCCTGGCGTTGGGACAGGGGGCGAGGGGCTACACCTTC. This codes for CASSYTLALGQGARGYTF.